The clone carrying this TCR beta chain was counted a few times. These data belong to a study of somatic mutations in cytotoxic T cells in rheumatoid arthritis. Sequenced by immunoSEQ multiplex PCR; TCRdb stores in-frame clones only, minus some. The sample contains 15,000 to 20,000 clones, under 80% of which appear only once. Unmatched junction bases numbered 10, after V lost 2 bases and J lost 4 bases. Germline CDR1 SEHNR, CDR2 FQNEAQ (reference sequence). The CDR3 is 16 amino acids. The chain joins TRBV7-9 to TRBJ2-5, with TRBD1 matching over 7 bases. The clonotype comes from a man aged 55 to 70 in good health. The sequencing input was CD8+ T cells sorted from blood. CDR3 in DNA: TGTGCCAGCAGCTTAATGGGGACAGATATTCGAGAGACCCAGTACTTC. Residues: CASSLMGTDIRETQYF.